The sequence of this T cell receptor (beta chain) was determined in a study of metastatic and nonmetastatic thyroid tumors. All patients were untreated before thyroid surgery. The CDR3 has 14 residues. V was pared by 3 bases and J by 2 bases, with 12 bases between. Germline CDR1 reads DFQATT; CDR2 reads SNEGSKA (reference sequence). TCRdb re-called the PCR reads via MiXCR. Of 39,000 or so clones in the sample, 15% to 20% were seen once. The clonotype comes from a female donor with papillary thyroid cancer or a benign thyroid nodule (not recorded which). Some clones in this sample may be carry-over from other donors' samples. Sequenced: blood. The chain is built from TRBV20-1 and TRBJ2-3; D perhaps matches TRBD2 (5 bases). CDR3 in amino acids: CSASLSGYTDTQYF. CDR3 coding DNA: TGCAGTGCTAGTTTAAGCGGATACACAGATACGCAGTATTTT.